The 28 T cell receptor beta chains below were found in one sample sequenced in a study of cytomegalovirus exposure and HLA in healthy donors (dated by TCRdb to 2016 to 2017). Libraries were made using the immunoSEQ multiplex PCR assay. A mixture of 60 forward primers for TCR Vbeta segments and 13 reverse primers for TCR Jbeta segments was used in the multiplex PCR. Imported from immuneACCESS, the table was reduced by TCRdb to in-frame sequences with V and J called. These copies leave out some clones; in studies compared against another copy, an unresolved V gene accounts for under half, and the cause of the remainder is not known. The sample has tens of thousands of clones on record, roughly 67% of them singletons. The ten largest clones represent about 2.3% of the sample. Sequencing was done on a sample of PBMCs. Receptors originate from a human donor in good health.

J is TRBJ2-1 and V is TRBV2; 10 bases fit TRBD2. With 7 bases clipped from V and 10 bases from J, the junction kept 10 bases outside the gene matches. Looked up from germline, CDR1 is SNHLY and CDR2 is FYNNEI. CDR3 size: 14 residues. CDR3 loop: CASNLAGVVGEQFF. As DNA, the CDR3 is TGTGCCAGCAACCTAGCGGGGGTCGTCGGGGAGCAGTTCTTC.

The CDR3 DNA reads TGCAGCGTCCGGGACAACTATCAGCCCCAGCATTTT. It specifies CSVRDNYQPQHF. The chain uses TRBV29-1 and TRBJ1-5; a possible D gene is TRBD1 (6 bases). The V end was cut by 6 bases, the J end by 5 bases, with 11 bases between. The CDR3 is 12 residues long. CDR1 and CDR2 from the germline V gene are SQVTM and ANQGSEA.

The chain uses TRBV5-1 and TRBJ2-3; possible D gene TRBD1, 6 bases. The CDR3 contains 15 residues. Germline V gene lookup returns CDR1 SGHRS and CDR2 YFSETQ. Trimming took 2 bases from V and 6 from J, leaving 16 bases between them. CDR3 bases: TGCGCCAGCAGCTTAAGTGGGGGCCGAGGGGATACGCAGTATTTT. Amino acid sequence: CASSLSGGRGDTQYF.

With regard to this clone: The CDR3 does not end in the conserved phenylalanine or tryptophan, so this is likely a read error. The chain links TRBV5-5 to TRBJ1-2, with D unresolved. The germline gives CDR1 SGHKS, CDR2 YYEKEE (reference sequence). The CDR3 loop spans 14 amino acids. Trimming removed 0 bases from V and 0 bases from J, with 6 bases in between. The CDR3 region is CASSLEVTNYGYTL. CDR3 nucleotide sequence: TGTGCCAGCAGCTTGGAGGTGACTAACTATGGCTACACCCTC.

CDR3 bases: TGTGCCAGCAGCTTTGCAAAGGGGAACACAGATACGCAGTATTTT. It encodes CASSFAKGNTDTQYF. J is TRBJ2-3 and V is TRBV7-2; a weak D match, TRBD1 (5 bases). The germline gives CDR1 SGHTA, CDR2 FQGNSA. V lost 3 bases to trimming and J lost 2 bases, with 12 bases between them. CDR3 length: 15 residues.

Written as DNA, the CDR3 is TGTGCCAGCAGCTTAGCCCGGGACAGGACTGAAGCTTTCTTT. This codes for CASSLARDRTEAFF. The chain uses TRBV7-2 and TRBJ1-1; 8 bases are shared with TRBD1. V dropped 0 bases and J dropped 5; count of bases not matched to a gene: 2. This CDR3 is 14 amino acids long. The germline CDR1 and CDR2 sequences are SGHTA and FQGNSA. Complete variable domain (other parts from reference TRBV7-2 and TRBJ1-1): GAGVSQSPSNKVTEKGKDVELRCDPISGHTALYWYRQSLGQGLEFLIYFQGNSAPDKSGLPSDRFSAERTGGSVSTLTIQRTQQEDSAVYLCASSLARDRTEAFFGQGTRLTVV.

This clone was recorded a few times. The chain carries TRBV6-5 and TRBJ2-2; possibly TRBD2 for D (6 bases). There are 14 residues in the CDR3. CDR1 and CDR2 from the germline V gene are MNHEY and SVGAGI. Trimming removed 6 bases from V and 5 bases from J, with 13 bases in between. In DNA, the CDR3 is TGTGCCAGCAGACGAGTCGGACTAACCGGGGAGCTGTTTTTT. It yields the protein CASRRVGLTGELFF.

The chain joins TRBV2 to TRBJ2-1; D is perhaps TRBD1 (6 bases). The CDR3 covers 13 residues. V dropped 5 bases and J dropped 5 bases, with 10 bases sitting between them. CDR1 and CDR2 from the germline V gene are SNHLY and FYNNEI. The CDR3 spells CASSYPGDNEQFF. CDR3 sequence (DNA): TGTGCCAGCAGTTACCCAGGGGACAATGAGCAGTTCTTC.

V is TRBV7-6 and J is TRBJ2-5; D might be TRBD1 (5 bases). This CDR3 comprises 13 residues. The ends were cut back, 2 bases at V and 5 bases at J, with 9 bases in the middle. Germline CDR1 and CDR2: SGHVS and FNYEAQ. The DNA for the CDR3 is TGTGCCAGCAGCTTAACAGGACCGGAGACCCAGTACTTC. It translates to CASSLTGPETQYF.

The gene calls are TRBV20-1 and TRBJ2-5, with D uncertain. Trimming shortened V by 4 bases and J by 2 bases, and 5 bases separated the two germline ends. Germline V gene lookup returns CDR1 DFQATT and CDR2 SNEGSKA (reference sequence). The CDR3 has 11 residues. CDR3 DNA: TGCAGTGCTACGCTACAAGAGACCCAGTACTTC. Translation: CSATLQETQYF.

The chain has TRBV4-3 and TRBJ2-1; possibly TRBD2 for D (7 bases). CDR3 length: 16 amino acids. Germline V gene sequence: CDR1 LGHNA, CDR2 YSLEER. Trimming took 0 bases from V and 5 from J, leaving 14 bases between them. Here the CDR3 DNA reads TGCGCCAGCAGCCAAGATGGGGCGGGGGCCAACAATGAGCAGTTCTTC. This codes for CASSQDGAGANNEQFF.

This chain links TRBV29-1 with TRBJ1-5, with 10 bases identical to TRBD1. The J segment lost 7 bases and the V segment lost 6 bases, leaving 12 bases of the junction unmatched. This CDR3 is built from 15 residues. Germline V gene data show CDR1 as SQVTM and CDR2 as ANQGSEA. CDR3 residues: CSVFLSGTGEQPQHF. The CDR3 DNA reads as TGCAGCGTGTTTCTCTCCGGGACAGGGGAACAGCCCCAGCATTTT.

The chain has TRBV6-5 and TRBJ2-1, with TRBD2 as a possible D gene (6 bases). The germline CDR1 and CDR2 sequences are MNHEY and SVGAGI. V lost 0 bases, J lost 0 bases, and 9 bases lay in between. The CDR3 is made up of 16 amino acids. CDR3 coding DNA: TGTGCCAGCAGTTACTCTAGCGGATACTCCTACAATGAGCAGTTCTTC. Translating it yields CASSYSSGYSYNEQFF.

This clone was counted between two and nine times. In DNA form, the CDR3 reads TGTGCCAGCAGTGAGGTGGGGTGGGAGTTGGGCCGAGATACGCAGTATTTT. Protein product: CASSEVGWELGRDTQYF. The gene calls are TRBV6-1 and TRBJ2-3, with D tentatively TRBD2 (5 bases). Per germline, CDR1 MNHNS and CDR2 SASEGT. The CDR3 spans 17 residues. Trimming pared 3 bases from V and 5 bases from J, leaving 21 bases between.

With regard to this clone: Because the CDR3's place on the DNA is in doubt, the DNA is left out and the CDR3 is given as listed by TCRdb. The CDR3 here is CSVGLGNTTYF. This chain joins TRBV29-1 and TRBJ1-3. Germline V gene sequence: CDR1 SQVTM, CDR2 ANQGSEA. The CDR3 totals 11 residues, both ends included.

The V call is TRBV2, the J call TRBJ1-1; 7 bases agree with TRBD1. V dropped 2 bases and J dropped 4; count of bases not matched to a gene: 4. CDR3 size: 14 residues. Germline values: CDR1 SNHLY, CDR2 FYNNEI. The CDR3 sequence is CASSERGRGTEAFF. The CDR3 DNA is TGTGCCAGCAGTGAAAGGGGGCGAGGCACTGAAGCTTTCTTT.

There are a few counts of this clone. V and J are TRBV19 and TRBJ1-2; the match to TRBD1 covers 7 bases. Looked up from germline, CDR1 is LNHDA and CDR2 is SQIVND (reference sequence). V was pared by 6 bases and J by 3 bases, with 7 bases of the junction left unmatched. This CDR3 region has 14 residues. The CDR3, as DNA: TGTGCCAGTAGACAGGGGTATAATGACTATGGCTACACCTTC. Protein product: CASRQGYNDYGYTF.

CDR3 residues: CASSPAGRTIYF. As DNA, the CDR3 is TGTGCCAGCTCACCGGCAGGTCGCACCATATATTTT. J is TRBJ1-3 and V is TRBV18; unclear D gene. Trimming took 3 bases from V and 9 from J, leaving 9 bases between them. The CDR3 runs to 12 residues. Germline V gives CDR1 KGHSH, CDR2 LQKENI. The full variable domain, completed using reference TRBV18 and TRBJ1-3, is NAGVMQNPRHLVRRRGQEARLRCSPMKGHSHVYWYRQLPEEGLKFMVYLQKENIIDESGMPKERFSAEFPKEGPSILRIQQVVRGDSAAYFCASSPAGRTIYFGEGSWLTVV.

The chain joins TRBV30 to TRBJ2-7; D is ambiguous. CDR3 size: 14 residues. Trimming cost V 3 bases and J 6 bases, with 18 bases left between them. The germline V gene encodes CDR1 GTSNPN and CDR2 SVGIG (reference sequence). CDR3 amino acids: CAWRRPGRDGEQYF. In nucleotides, the CDR3 is TGTGCCTGGAGGCGACCGGGTCGCGACGGCGAGCAGTACTTC.

V is TRBV29-1 and J is TRBJ2-3; the match to TRBD2 covers 11 bases. The CDR3 runs to 19 residues. J was trimmed by 3 bases and V by 3 bases; bases with no gene match: 17. CDR1 SQVTM and CDR2 ANQGSEA come from the germline V gene. The CDR3 loop is CSVEPVLAGGDGETDTQYF. The DNA for the CDR3 is TGCAGCGTTGAGCCTGTCCTAGCGGGGGGTGACGGTGAGACAGATACGCAGTATTTT.

This clone was detected only a few times. The sample carries other DNA sequences with the same CDR3. The rearrangement joins TRBV6-5 to TRBJ1-2, with D possibly being TRBD1 (5 bases). The CDR3 length is 13 residues. Germline CDR1 and CDR2: MNHEY and SVGAGI. V lost 2 bases and J 5 bases, leaving 9 bases between the germline ends. The CDR3 is CASSYRGGYGYTF. In nucleotides, the CDR3 is TGTGCCAGCAGTTACCGGGGGGGATATGGCTACACCTTC.

The genes are TRBV21-1 and TRBJ1-6; the D segment call TRBD1 is taken from the table without a DNA check. TRBV21-1 is an annotated pseudogene. The CDR3 sequence is 15 residues long. This chain's CDR3 is CASSTWTGGRSPLHF. The CDR3 coding sequence is TGTGCCAGCAGCACCTGGACAGGGGGCCGGTCACCCCTCCACTTT.

This sequence joins TRBV6-6 and TRBJ1-1; D is unclear. The CDR3 has 13 amino acids. Trimming shortened V by 2 bases and J by 1 base, and 5 bases separated the two germline ends. CDR1 is MNHNY and CDR2 is SVGAGI in the germline V gene (reference sequence). The CDR3 here is CASSYGQNTEAFF. As DNA, the CDR3 is TGTGCCAGCAGTTACGGGCAGAACACTGAAGCTTTCTTT.

A word on this clone: At one end the junction does not follow the germline gene, possibly because of a read error. The chain recombines TRBV9 with TRBJ1-4; 8 bases line up with TRBD1. This CDR3 has 16 amino acids. Germline V gene lookup returns CDR1 SGDLS and CDR2 YYNGEE. The CDR3, as DNA: TGTGTCAGCAGCGTTAGTCCGGGACAGGAAAGTGAAAAACTGTTTTTT. This gives the protein CVSSVSPGQESEKLFF.

This clone was seen a few times. The CDR3 sequence is CASSLIGGSNEQYF. The CDR3 DNA follows: TGTGCCAGCAGCCTAATCGGGGGGTCGAACGAGCAGTACTTC. This sequence joins TRBV6-1 and TRBJ2-7; TRBD2 matches 7 bases. CDR1 is MNHNS and CDR2 is SASEGT in the germline V gene. This CDR3 is built from 14 residues. The V segment lost 6 bases and the J segment 5 bases; nucleotides outside the gene matches: 10.

The J gene is TRBJ2-5, the V gene TRBV11-1; a possible D gene is TRBD1 (5 bases). CDR3 length: 13 residues. CDR1 and CDR2 (germline): SGHAT, FQDESV (reference sequence). V lost 2 bases and J lost 7, with 11 bases in between. The CDR3: CASSLPGARTQYF. The DNA for the CDR3 is TGTGCCAGCAGCTTACCTGGGGCGCGGACCCAGTACTTC.

V and J are TRBV6-5 and TRBJ1-1; perhaps TRBD1 as D (6 bases). Germline CDR1 is MNHEY and CDR2 is SVGAGI. This CDR3 region has 15 residues. DNA of the CDR3: TGTGCTAGTGGAAGATTGACAGGCACTAACACTGAAGCTTTCTTT. It encodes CASGRLTGTNTEAFF.

V gene TRBV11-3 combines with J gene TRBJ1-1; maybe TRBD1 (6 bases). The germline V gene encodes CDR1 SGHNT and CDR2 YENEEA. The V gene lost 6 bases and the J gene lost 0 bases, with 11 bases spanning the gap. The CDR3 spans 14 residues. CDR3 DNA sequence: TGTGCCAGCAGTTTAAGGGGGATGAACACTGAAGCTTTCTTT. Amino acid sequence: CASSLRGMNTEAFF.